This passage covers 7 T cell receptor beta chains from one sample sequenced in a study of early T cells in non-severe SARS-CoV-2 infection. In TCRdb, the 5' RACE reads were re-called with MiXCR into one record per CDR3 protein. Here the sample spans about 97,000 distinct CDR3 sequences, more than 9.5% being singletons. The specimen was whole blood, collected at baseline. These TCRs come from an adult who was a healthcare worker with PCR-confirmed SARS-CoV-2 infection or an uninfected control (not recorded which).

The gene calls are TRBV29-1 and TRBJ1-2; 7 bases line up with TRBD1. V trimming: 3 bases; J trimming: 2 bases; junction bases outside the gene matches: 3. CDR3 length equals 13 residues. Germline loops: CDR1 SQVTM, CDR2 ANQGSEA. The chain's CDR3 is CSVDQGDNYGYTF. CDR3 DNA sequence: TGCAGCGTTGACCAGGGGGACAACTATGGCTACACCTTC.

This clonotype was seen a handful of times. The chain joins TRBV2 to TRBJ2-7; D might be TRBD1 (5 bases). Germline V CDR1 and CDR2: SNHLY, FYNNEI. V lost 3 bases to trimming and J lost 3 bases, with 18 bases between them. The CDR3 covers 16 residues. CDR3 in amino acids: CASSEGPGDVGYEQYF. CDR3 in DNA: TGTGCCAGCAGTGAGGGGCCAGGCGATGTCGGCTACGAGCAGTACTTC. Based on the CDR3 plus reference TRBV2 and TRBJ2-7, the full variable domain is EPEVTQTPSHQVTQMGQEVILRCVPISNHLYFYWYRQILGQKVEFLVSFYNNEISEKSEIFDDQFSVERPDGSNFTLKIRSTKLEDSAMYFCASSEGPGDVGYEQYFGPGTRLTVT.

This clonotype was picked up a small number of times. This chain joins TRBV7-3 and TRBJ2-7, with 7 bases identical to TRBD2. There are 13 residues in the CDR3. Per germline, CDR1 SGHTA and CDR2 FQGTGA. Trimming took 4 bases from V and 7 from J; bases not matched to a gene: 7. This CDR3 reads CASSSSFGGEQYF. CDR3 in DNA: TGTGCCAGCAGCTCCTCCTTCGGGGGGGAGCAGTACTTC.

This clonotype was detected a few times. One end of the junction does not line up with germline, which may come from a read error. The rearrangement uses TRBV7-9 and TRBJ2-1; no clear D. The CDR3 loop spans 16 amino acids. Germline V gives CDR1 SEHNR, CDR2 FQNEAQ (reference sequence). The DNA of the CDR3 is TGTGTCAGCAGCTTTCTCAGTGTCTTGTCCTACAATGAGCAGTTCTTC. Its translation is CVSSFLSVLSYNEQFF.

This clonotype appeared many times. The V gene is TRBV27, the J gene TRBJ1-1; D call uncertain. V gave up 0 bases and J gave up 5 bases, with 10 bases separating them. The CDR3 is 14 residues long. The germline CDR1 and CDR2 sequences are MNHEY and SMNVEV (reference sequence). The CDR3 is CASSLSVGSTEAFF. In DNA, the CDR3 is TGTGCCAGCAGTTTATCGGTGGGGAGTACTGAAGCTTTCTTT.

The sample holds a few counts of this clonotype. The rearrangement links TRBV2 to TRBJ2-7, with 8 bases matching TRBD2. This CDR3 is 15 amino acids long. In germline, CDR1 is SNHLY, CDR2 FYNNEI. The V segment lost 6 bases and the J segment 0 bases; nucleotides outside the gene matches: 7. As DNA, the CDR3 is TGTGCCAGCAGCTTTACTAGCGGAAGCTCCTACGAGCAGTACTTC. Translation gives CASSFTSGSSYEQYF.

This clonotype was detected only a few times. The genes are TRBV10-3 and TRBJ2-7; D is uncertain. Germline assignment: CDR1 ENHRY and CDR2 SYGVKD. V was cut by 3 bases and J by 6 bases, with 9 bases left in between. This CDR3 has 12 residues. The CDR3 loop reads CAISETETEQYF. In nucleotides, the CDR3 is TGTGCCATCAGTGAAACTGAAACCGAGCAGTACTTC.